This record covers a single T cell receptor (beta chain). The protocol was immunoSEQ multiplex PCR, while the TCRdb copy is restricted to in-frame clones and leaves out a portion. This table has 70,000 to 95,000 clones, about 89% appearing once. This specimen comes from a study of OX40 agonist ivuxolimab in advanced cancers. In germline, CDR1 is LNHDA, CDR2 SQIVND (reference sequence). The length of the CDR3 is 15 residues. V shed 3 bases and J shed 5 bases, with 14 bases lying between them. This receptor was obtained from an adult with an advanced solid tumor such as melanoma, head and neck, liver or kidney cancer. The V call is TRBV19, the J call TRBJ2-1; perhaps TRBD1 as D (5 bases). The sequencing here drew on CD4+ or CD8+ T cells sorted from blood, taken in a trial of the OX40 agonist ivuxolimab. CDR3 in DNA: TGTGCCAGTAGTATCTGGGGCTCTTTGAACAATGAGCAGTTCTTC. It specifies CASSIWGSLNNEQFF.